This T cell receptor (beta chain) was profiled in a study of Tregs in tolerant kidney transplant recipients. Study background: Recipients received nonmyeloablative bone marrow transplants from related graft donors, with transient mixed chimerism.

Repertoires were generated with immunoSEQ multiplex PCR, while TCRdb's copy carries only in-frame clones and drops some. The sample holds roughly 53,000 clones. Regarding this clone: The sequenced fragment ends 3 residues before the CDR3 boundary, so the rest is inferred from the germline J gene.

Germline lookup yields CDR1 SGHVS and CDR2 FQNEAQ. The CDR3 is 14 amino acids. The sample here was CD4+ T cells from blood, taken before the transplant. The clonotype comes from a human donor who received a combined kidney and bone marrow transplant. The J gene is TRBJ1-1, the V gene TRBV7-8; D remains ambiguous. Here the CDR3 reads CASSLGAQTVEAFF. CDR3 DNA, as far as it was read: TGTGCCAGCAGCTTAGGGGCCCAGACCGTGGAA.